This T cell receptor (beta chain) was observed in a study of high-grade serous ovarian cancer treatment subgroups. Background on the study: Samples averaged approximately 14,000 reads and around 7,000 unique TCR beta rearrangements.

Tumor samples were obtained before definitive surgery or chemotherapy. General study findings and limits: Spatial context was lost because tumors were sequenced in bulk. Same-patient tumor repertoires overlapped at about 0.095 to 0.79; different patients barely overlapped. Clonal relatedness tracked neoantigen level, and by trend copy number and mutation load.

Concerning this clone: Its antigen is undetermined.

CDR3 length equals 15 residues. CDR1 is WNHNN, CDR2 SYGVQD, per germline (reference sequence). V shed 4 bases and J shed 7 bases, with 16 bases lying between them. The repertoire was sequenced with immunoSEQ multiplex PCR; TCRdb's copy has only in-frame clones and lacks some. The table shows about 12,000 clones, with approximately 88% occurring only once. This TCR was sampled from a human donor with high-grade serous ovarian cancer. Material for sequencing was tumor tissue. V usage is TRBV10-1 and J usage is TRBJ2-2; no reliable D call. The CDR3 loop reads CASSAQTVPRGELFF. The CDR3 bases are TGCGCCAGCAGTGCCCAGACTGTCCCTCGCGGGGAGCTGTTTTTT.